Listed below are T cell receptor beta chains from one sample, sequenced in a study of control samples from healthy donors and cancer patients. The table came from immunoSEQ multiplex PCR; TCRdb's copy has only in-frame clones and leaves some out. This sample has about 98,000 clones, with 92% found just once. Sequencing input: blood. These receptors were taken from a woman in her late teens or twenties in good health. Each CDR3 is given with its conserved first and last residue. The D gene is left open where the match is weak. Clone size is stated in some rows and not others, as once, few, many or a class when expanded.

TRBV4-3,-,TRBJ2-1,-,CASSQVSALYNEQFF,TGCGCCAGCAGCCAAGTAAGCGCACTCTACAATGAGCAGTTCTTC
TRBV30,-,TRBJ1-4,-,CAWKKRQFNEKLFF,TGTGCCTGGAAAAAACGACAGTTTAATGAAAAACTGTTTTTT
TRBV5-1,-,TRBJ2-7,-,CASSVRRDGYEQYF,TGCGCCAGCAGCGTAAGGCGTGACGGATACGAGCAGTACTTC
TRBV4-2,-,TRBJ2-5,-,CASSQDFAATGETQYF,TGTGCCAGCAGCCAAGATTTCGCGGCCACGGGGGAGACCCAGTACTTC
TRBV3-1/TRBV3-2,-,TRBJ2-1,TRBD2,CASSLLGPGKPGLAYNEQFF,TGTGCCAGCAGCCTATTGGGCCCTGGAAAACCGGGACTAGCCTACAATGAGCAGTTCTTC
TRBV5-6,once,TRBJ2-7,TRBD2,CASSFSSLAGGSYEQYF,TGTGCCAGCAGCTTTAGTTCCCTAGCGGGAGGTTCCTACGAGCAGTACTTC
TRBV5-4,-,TRBJ1-1,-,CASSLGVDTEAFF,TGTGCCAGCAGCTTGGGAGTTGACACTGAAGCTTTCTTT
TRBV10-3,once,TRBJ1-2,TRBD1,CAIGTDNYGYTF,TGTGCCATCGGGACAGATAACTATGGCTACACCTTC
TRBV5-4,-,TRBJ2-1,TRBD1,CASSLTGANEQFF,TGTGCCAGCAGCTTGACAGGGGCCAATGAGCAGTTCTTC
TRBV6-2/TRBV6-3,-,TRBJ2-1,-,CASSYSILGSPNEQFF,TGTGCCAGCAGTTACTCGATCTTAGGGTCCCCCAATGAGCAGTTCTTC
TRBV7-6,-,TRBJ2-1,-,CASSLSGTPGPYNEQFF,TGTGCCAGCAGCCTTTCCGGGACACCGGGCCCCTACAATGAGCAGTTCTTC
TRBV28,-,TRBJ2-5,TRBD1,CASSLLRQGGETQYF,TGTGCCAGCAGTTTATTAAGACAGGGCGGGGAGACCCAGTACTTC
TRBV7-9,-,TRBJ1-5,-,CASSPRGGGNQPQHF,TGTGCCAGCAGCCCCCGAGGGGGGGGGAATCAGCCCCAGCATTTT
TRBV9,-,TRBJ1-3,-,CASSVGHNQGSSGNTIYF,TGTGCCAGCAGCGTAGGACACAATCAGGGGAGCTCTGGAAACACCATATATTTT
TRBV12-5,-,TRBJ2-5,TRBD1,CASGLDRDRKETQYF,TGTGCTAGTGGTTTGGACCGGGACAGAAAAGAGACCCAGTACTTC
TRBV24-1,-,TRBJ2-3,-,CATSDFVGGGTQYF,TGTGCCACCAGTGATTTTGTCGGGGGAGGTACGCAGTATTTT
TRBV5-3,-,TRBJ1-6,-,CARSPTGRKAYNSPLHF,TGTGCCAGAAGCCCCACTGGCAGAAAAGCGTATAATTCACCCCTCCACTTT
TRBV29-1,-,TRBJ1-6,TRBD1,CSFPLPLTGGNNSPLHF,TGCAGCTTCCCCTTACCTTTGACAGGGGGAAATAATTCACCCCTCCACTTT
TRBV7-9,-,TRBJ1-1,-,CASSLADGANTEAFF,TGTGCCAGCAGCTTAGCAGACGGGGCGAACACTGAAGCTTTCTTT
TRBV6-4,-,TRBJ1-2,TRBD1,CASSAPGQVYGYTF,TGTGCCAGCAGTGCCCCGGGACAGGTCTATGGCTACACCTTC
TRBV5-1,-,TRBJ2-3,-,CASSLELQGPDTQYF,TGCGCCAGCAGCTTGGAGCTACAAGGTCCAGATACGCAGTATTTT
TRBV7-8,once,TRBJ2-7,-,CASSYPGSYEQYF,TGTGCCAGCAGCTATCCGGGTAGCTACGAGCAGTACTTC
TRBV18,-,TRBJ2-6,-,CASSPGSGANVLTF,TGTGCCAGCTCACCAGGGTCCGGGGCCAACGTCCTGACTTTC
TRBV24-1,-,TRBJ1-5,-,CATSDLTGPSNQPQHF,TGTGCCACCAGTGATTTGACAGGGCCTAGCAATCAGCCCCAGCATTTT
TRBV5-1,once,TRBJ2-5,-,CASSFNFQETQYF,TGCGCCAGCAGCTTCAACTTTCAAGAGACCCAGTACTTC
TRBV4-1,-,TRBJ2-5,TRBD1,CASSQLRTGQNETQYF,TGCGCCAGCAGCCAACTTCGGACAGGGCAAAATGAGACCCAGTACTTC
TRBV5-6,once,TRBJ2-5,TRBD2,CASSRPLAAEETQYF,TGTGCCAGCAGCCGACCACTAGCGGCCGAGGAGACCCAGTACTTC